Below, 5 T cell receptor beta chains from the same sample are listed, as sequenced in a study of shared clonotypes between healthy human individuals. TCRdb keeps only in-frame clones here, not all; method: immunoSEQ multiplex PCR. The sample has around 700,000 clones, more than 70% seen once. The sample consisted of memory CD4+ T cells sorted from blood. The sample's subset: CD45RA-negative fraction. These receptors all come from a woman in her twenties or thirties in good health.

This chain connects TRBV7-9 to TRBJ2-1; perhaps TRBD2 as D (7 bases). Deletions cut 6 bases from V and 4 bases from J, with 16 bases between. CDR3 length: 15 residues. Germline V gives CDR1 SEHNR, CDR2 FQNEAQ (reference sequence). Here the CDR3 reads CASRRGQGVYNEQFF. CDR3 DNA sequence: TGTGCCAGCAGGCGGGGGCAGGGTGTGTACAATGAGCAGTTCTTC.

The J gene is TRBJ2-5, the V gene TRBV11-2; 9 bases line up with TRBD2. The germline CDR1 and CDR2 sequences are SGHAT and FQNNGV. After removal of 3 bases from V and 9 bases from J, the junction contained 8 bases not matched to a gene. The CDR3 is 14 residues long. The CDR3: CASSLSRAGGAQYF. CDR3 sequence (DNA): TGTGCCAGCAGCTTGTCCAGAGCGGGAGGTGCCCAGTACTTC.

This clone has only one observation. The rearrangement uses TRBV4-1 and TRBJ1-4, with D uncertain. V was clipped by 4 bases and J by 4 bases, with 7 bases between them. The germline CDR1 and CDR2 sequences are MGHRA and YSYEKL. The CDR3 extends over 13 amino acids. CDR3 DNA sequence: TGCGCCAGCAGCCTCGGGGTTAATGAAAAACTGTTTTTT. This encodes CASSLGVNEKLFF.

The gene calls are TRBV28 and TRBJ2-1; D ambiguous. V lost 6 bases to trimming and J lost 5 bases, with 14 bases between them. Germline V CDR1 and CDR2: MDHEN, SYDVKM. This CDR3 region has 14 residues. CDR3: CASRQMDLNNEQFF. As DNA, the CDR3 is TGTGCCAGCAGGCAGATGGATCTTAACAATGAGCAGTTCTTC. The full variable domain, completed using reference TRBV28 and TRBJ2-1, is DVKVTQSSRYLVKRTGEKVFLECVQDMDHENMFWYRQDPGLGLRLIYFSYDVKMKEKGDIPEGYSVSREKKERFSLILESASTNQTSMYLCASRQMDLNNEQFFGPGTRLTVL.

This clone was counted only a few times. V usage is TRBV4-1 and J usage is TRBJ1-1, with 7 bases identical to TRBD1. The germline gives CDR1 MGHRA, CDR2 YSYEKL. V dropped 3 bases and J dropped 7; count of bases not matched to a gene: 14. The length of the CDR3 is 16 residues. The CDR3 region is CASSQSRGQDRNEAFF. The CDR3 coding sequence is TGCGCCAGCAGCCAGTCCCGTGGACAGGACCGGAATGAAGCTTTCTTT.